The source of this T cell receptor (beta chain) is a study of beta chain features in type 1 diabetes. Reverse transcription of all isolated RNA meant that expressed TCRB transcripts were sequenced. Here immunoSEQ multiplex PCR was the method, and the copy in TCRdb shows in-frame clones only, minus some. Among hundreds of thousands of clones listed, around 28% were seen once. This CDR3 is built from 16 residues. V gave up 10 bases and J gave up 5 bases; unmatched junction bases: 13. The germline V gene has CDR1 SNHLY and CDR2 FYNNEI. The TCR originated in a man aged 18 to 35 in good health. The rearrangement joins TRBV2 to TRBJ2-5, with 13 bases matching TRBD2. The sample consisted of naive CD4+ T cells from blood. The CDR3: CANLKPGLAGEETQYF. The CDR3, as DNA: TGTGCCAACCTCAAACCCGGACTAGCGGGAGAGGAGACCCAGTACTTC.